This T cell receptor beta chain is from a study of blood T cells in healthy people across ages. Germline CDR1 reads SGHTA; CDR2 reads FQGNSA. This CDR3 is 15 amino acids long. J was trimmed by 6 bases and V by 5 bases; bases with no gene match: 10. This clonotype came up once. The second PCR ran roughly 7 to 12 cycles with a sample-barcoded 5' primer and J-beta primers. TCRdb analysed the 5' RACE reads with MiXCR anew, one entry per CDR3 protein. The sample yields roughly 2 million distinct CDR3 sequences, about 50% seen once. The chain uses TRBV7-2 and TRBJ1-2; 9 bases align to TRBD1. The clonotype was recovered from a woman aged 40 to 49 in good health. The sample was blood. The CDR3: CASSARTGATHGYTF. The CDR3 nucleotides read TGTGCCAGCAGCGCAAGGACAGGGGCAACGCATGGCTACACCTTC.